The 20 T cell receptor beta chains in this list originate from one sample, sequenced in a study of naive CD8 T cells in extremely preterm neonates. Overall study results and limits: Preterm CDR3s were shorter than older groups', with fewer N additions and less trimming.

These receptors' antigens are unknown. Measured with immunoSEQ multiplex PCR; TCRdb has only the in-frame clones, and not every one. Altogether tens of thousands of clones are present, around 89% being singletons, with the ten largest covering about 0.85%. Preterm samples came from extremely preterm deliveries at about 22-28 weeks. Sequencing input: naive CD8+ T cells from cord blood. The receptors stem from a boy who was born preterm.

This clone was detected only a few times. The rearrangement uses TRBV7-9 and TRBJ2-7; unclear D gene. CDR1 is SEHNR, CDR2 FQNEAQ, per germline (reference sequence). Trimming shortened V by 5 bases and J by 3 bases, and 5 bases separated the two germline ends. The CDR3 loop spans 11 amino acids. The CDR3, as DNA: TGTGCCAGCAGCCCCCACTACGAGCAGTACTTC. Translating gives CASSPHYEQYF.

The chain has TRBV19 and TRBJ1-3; the match to TRBD1 covers 10 bases. V lost 3 bases and J lost 3; bases outside the gene matches: 2. CDR3 length equals 15 residues. Germline values: CDR1 LNHDA, CDR2 SQIVND (reference sequence). CDR3 loop: CASSIGTGDGNTIYF. The CDR3 DNA reads TGTGCCAGTAGTATCGGGACAGGGGATGGAAACACCATATATTTT. Full variable domain (remainder filled in from reference TRBV19 and TRBJ1-3): DGGITQSPKYLFRKEGQNVTLSCEQNLNHDAMYWYRQDPGQGLRLIYYSQIVNDFQKGDIAEGYSVSREKKESFPLTVTSAQKNPTAFYLCASSIGTGDGNTIYFGEGSWLTVV.

The gene calls are TRBV4-2 and TRBJ2-7; 13 nucleotides agree with TRBD2. The V gene's germline CDR1 is LGHNA and CDR2 YNFKEQ. The CDR3 runs 16 residues. The V gene end was trimmed by 1 base and the J gene end by 4 bases; junction bases not matched to a gene: 4. The CDR3 spells CASSQGGLAGKYEQYF. In DNA, the CDR3 is TGTGCCAGCAGCCAAGGGGGACTAGCGGGGAAGTACGAGCAGTACTTC.

The CDR3 bases are TGTGCCAGTAGTCCCCTTGGAATTCCCCAGCATTTT. It yields the protein CASSPLGIPQHF. V is TRBV19 and J is TRBJ1-5, with unresolved D. V shed 5 bases and J shed 10 bases, with 12 bases lying between them. In germline, CDR1 is LNHDA, CDR2 SQIVND (reference sequence). The CDR3 has 12 residues.

This rearrangement joins TRBV7-3 to TRBJ2-1, with TRBD2 identical over 15 bases. J lost 9 bases, V lost 5 bases, and 8 bases had no gene match. CDR3 length: 16 residues. Germline V gene sequence: CDR1 SGHTA, CDR2 FQGTGA. The CDR3 DNA is TGTGCCAGCAGCCGGACGGGACTAGCGGGGGGAAGTGAGCAGTTCTTC. Encoded protein: CASSRTGLAGGSEQFF.

The V call is TRBV30, the J call TRBJ2-7; 8 bases are shared with TRBD2. CDR1 GTSNPN and CDR2 SVGIG come from the germline V gene (reference sequence). The CDR3 has 13 amino acids. The V gene end was trimmed by 0 bases and the J gene end by 2 bases; junction bases not matched to a gene: 0. The chain's CDR3 is CAWSVLAAYEQYF. Here the CDR3 DNA reads TGTGCCTGGAGTGTACTAGCGGCCTACGAGCAGTACTTC. The full variable domain, rest sourced from reference TRBV30 and TRBJ2-7, is SQTIHQWPATLVQPVGSPLSLECTVEGTSNPNLYWYRQAAGRGLQLLFYSVGIGQISSEVPQNLSASRPQDRQFILSSKKLLLSDSGFYLCAWSVLAAYEQYFGPGTRLTVT.

CDR3 DNA: TGTGCCAGCAGTTACGAGCGGGGGGGCACAGATACGCAGTATTTT. The encoded protein is CASSYERGGTDTQYF. J is TRBJ2-3 and V is TRBV6-5, with 9 bases matching TRBD2. The CDR3 loop spans 15 amino acids. The trim removed 2 bases at V and 1 base at J, leaving 1 base unmatched. The V gene's germline CDR1 is MNHEY and CDR2 SVGAGI.

V is TRBV10-3 and J is TRBJ2-1; D is ambiguous. Trimming took off 0 bases at V and 3 bases at J, with 3 bases between the two ends. The CDR3 runs to 13 residues. Per germline, CDR1 ENHRY and CDR2 SYGVKD. Written as DNA, the CDR3 is TGTGCCATCAGTGAGTCCGGCTACAATGAGCAGTTCTTC. Translation: CAISESGYNEQFF.

The CDR3 loop reads CASSLWGGADTQYF. CDR3 in DNA: TGTGCCAGCAGCTTGTGGGGGGGCGCAGATACGCAGTATTTT. J is TRBJ2-3 and V is TRBV11-2, with D possibly TRBD2 on 7 matching bases. Trimming took 3 bases from V and 4 from J, leaving 11 bases between them. Germline-derived CDR1 and CDR2 are SGHAT and FQNNGV. The CDR3 sequence is 14 residues long. Full variable domain (outside the CDR3, taken from reference TRBV11-2 and TRBJ2-3): EAGVAQSPRYKIIEKRQSVAFWCNPISGHATLYWYQQILGQGPKLLIQFQNNGVVDDSQLPKDRFSAERLKGVDSTLKIQPAKLEDSAVYLCASSLWGGADTQYFGPGTRLTVL.

As DNA, the CDR3 is TGCGCCAGCAGCGGAGATACGCAGTATTTT. Translated, it gives CASSGDTQYF. The V call is TRBV4-1, the J call TRBJ2-3; D remains ambiguous. Germline CDR1 is MGHRA and CDR2 is YSYEKL. The CDR3 consists of 10 residues. V was pared by 5 bases and J by 5 bases, with 2 bases between.

This clone was seen only once. Other DNA sequences within the sample encode an identical CDR3. V and J are TRBV5-1 and TRBJ1-6, with 8 positions matching TRBD1. In germline, CDR1 is SGHRS, CDR2 YFSETQ. V lost 2 bases and J lost 0; bases outside the gene matches: 1. CDR3 length equals 16 residues. As DNA, the CDR3 is TGCGCCAGCAGCTTAACAGGGGGCTCCTATAATTCACCCCTCCACTTT. Residues: CASSLTGGSYNSPLHF.

Only one count was recorded for this clone. The chain employs TRBV27 and TRBJ2-5; D not resolved. Trimming stripped 3 bases from V and 1 base from J, with 6 bases between. Germline V gene data show CDR1 as MNHEY and CDR2 as SMNVEV (reference sequence). The CDR3 totals 13 residues. The CDR3 is CASSFFSQETQYF. In nucleotides, the CDR3 is TGTGCCAGCAGTTTTTTTAGCCAAGAGACCCAGTACTTC.

This rearrangement joins TRBV2 to TRBJ2-7; TRBD1 aligns across 8 bases. The germline CDR1 and CDR2 sequences are SNHLY and FYNNEI. This CDR3 has 14 amino acids. V was pared by 3 bases and J by 0 bases, with 1 base of the junction left unmatched. This CDR3 reads CASSDRGRSYEQYF. The CDR3 region has the DNA TGTGCCAGCAGTGACAGGGGGCGCTCCTACGAGCAGTACTTC.

This chain joins TRBV19 and TRBJ2-7; TRBD2 matches 11 bases. The V segment lost 6 bases and the J segment 3 bases; nucleotides outside the gene matches: 1. Germline CDR1 reads LNHDA; CDR2 reads SQIVND (reference sequence). This CDR3 has 13 amino acids. The CDR3 reads CASRTSGDYEQYF. CDR3 DNA: TGTGCCAGTAGGACTAGCGGGGACTACGAGCAGTACTTC.

The V and J genes are TRBV19 and TRBJ1-2; 9 bases match TRBD1. V lost 3 bases to trimming and J lost 6 bases; unmatched junction nucleotides: 2. Looked up from germline, CDR1 is LNHDA and CDR2 is SQIVND (reference sequence). CDR3 size: 13 residues. Here the CDR3 DNA reads TGTGCCAGTAGTATTGGGACAGGGAATGGCTACACCTTC. Amino acids: CASSIGTGNGYTF. Combining the CDR3 with reference TRBV19 and TRBJ1-2 gives the whole variable domain DGGITQSPKYLFRKEGQNVTLSCEQNLNHDAMYWYRQDPGQGLRLIYYSQIVNDFQKGDIAEGYSVSREKKESFPLTVTSAQKNPTAFYLCASSIGTGNGYTFGSGTRLTVV.

About this clone itself: A read error may explain this, as a much larger clone is one base away. This rearrangement joins TRBV11-1 to TRBJ2-7; 9 bases match TRBD1. The CDR3 runs 14 residues. The germline CDR1 and CDR2 sequences are SGHAT and FQDESV (reference sequence). Germline trimming cut 1 base from V and 2 bases from J; bases unmatched to any gene: 0. The CDR3 reads CASSLGTGAYEQYF. The CDR3 DNA follows: TGTGCCAGCAGCTTAGGGACAGGGGCCTACGAGCAGTACTTC.

This chain joins TRBV19 and TRBJ1-2; 7 bases align to TRBD1. The germline V gene encodes CDR1 LNHDA and CDR2 SQIVND (reference sequence). CDR3 length equals 11 residues. V shed 4 bases, J shed 8 bases, and the junction held 1 base outside the gene matches. DNA for the CDR3: TGTGCCAGTAGTACGGGACAGGGCTACACCTTC. It is translated as CASSTGQGYTF.

The J gene is TRBJ1-2, the V gene TRBV6-5; D gene ambiguous. Trimming left V 3 bases short and J 1 base short, with 9 bases between. The CDR3 spans 14 residues. CDR1 is MNHEY and CDR2 is SVGAGI in the germline V gene. CDR3 coding DNA: TGTGCCAGCAGTTATCGGCACCGTAACTATGGCTACACCTTC. It codes for CASSYRHRNYGYTF.

The chain has TRBV11-3 and TRBJ2-6, with D tentatively TRBD1 (6 bases). Germline V gives CDR1 SGHNT, CDR2 YENEEA. The CDR3 length is 16 residues. The germline V and J ends were trimmed by 8 bases and 1 base, with 15 bases remaining between them. The CDR3 sequence: CASRLPQGSGANVLTF. DNA of the CDR3: TGTGCCAGCCGATTACCACAGGGTTCTGGGGCCAACGTCCTGACTTTC.

The V call is TRBV7-2, the J call TRBJ2-7, with D tentatively TRBD1 or TRBD2 (6 bases each). Germline V gene lookup returns CDR1 SGHTA and CDR2 FQGNSA. This CDR3 contains 14 residues. The V gene lost 5 bases and the J gene lost 7 bases, with 18 bases spanning the gap. In DNA, the CDR3 is TGTGCCAGCAGCCCGGGGGCGGGATCTACGGAGCAGTACTTC. The encoded protein is CASSPGAGSTEQYF. The whole variable domain, remainder taken from reference TRBV7-2 and TRBJ2-7, is GAGVSQSPSNKVTEKGKDVELRCDPISGHTALYWYRQSLGQGLEFLIYFQGNSAPDKSGLPSDRFSAERTGGSVSTLTIQRTQQEDSAVYLCASSPGAGSTEQYFGPGTRLTVT.